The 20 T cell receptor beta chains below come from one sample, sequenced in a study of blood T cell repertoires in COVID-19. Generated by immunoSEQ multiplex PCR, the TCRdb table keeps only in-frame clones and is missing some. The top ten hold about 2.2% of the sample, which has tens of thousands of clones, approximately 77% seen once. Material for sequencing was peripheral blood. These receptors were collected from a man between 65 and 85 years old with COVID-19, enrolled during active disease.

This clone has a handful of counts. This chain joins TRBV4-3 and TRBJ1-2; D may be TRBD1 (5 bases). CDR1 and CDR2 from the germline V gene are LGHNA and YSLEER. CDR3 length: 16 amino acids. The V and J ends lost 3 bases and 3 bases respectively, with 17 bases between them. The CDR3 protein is CASSQGRDHRYYGYTF. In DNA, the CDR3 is TGCGCCAGCAGCCAGGGGCGGGATCATCGTTACTATGGCTACACCTTC.

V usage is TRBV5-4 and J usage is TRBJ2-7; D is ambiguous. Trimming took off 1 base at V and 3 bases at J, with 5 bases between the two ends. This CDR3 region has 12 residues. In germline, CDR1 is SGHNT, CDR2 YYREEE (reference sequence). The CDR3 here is CASSLSSYEQYF. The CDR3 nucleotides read TGTGCCAGCAGCTTGTCCAGCTACGAGCAGTACTTC.

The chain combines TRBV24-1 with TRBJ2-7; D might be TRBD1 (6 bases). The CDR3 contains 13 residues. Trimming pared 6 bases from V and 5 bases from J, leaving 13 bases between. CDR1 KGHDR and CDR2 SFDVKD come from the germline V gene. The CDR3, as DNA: TGTGCCACCAGTAACACAGGGAAGAACGAGCAGTACTTC. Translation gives CATSNTGKNEQYF.

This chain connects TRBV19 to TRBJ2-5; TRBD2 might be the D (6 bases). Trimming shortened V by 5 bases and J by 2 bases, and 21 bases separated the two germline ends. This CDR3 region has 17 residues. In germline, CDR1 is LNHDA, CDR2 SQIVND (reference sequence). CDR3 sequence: CASSLTGLAPNQETQYF. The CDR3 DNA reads TGTGCCAGTAGTCTTACCGGTCTAGCGCCTAATCAAGAGACCCAGTACTTC. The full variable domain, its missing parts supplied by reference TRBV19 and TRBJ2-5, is DGGITQSPKYLFRKEGQNVTLSCEQNLNHDAMYWYRQDPGQGLRLIYYSQIVNDFQKGDIAEGYSVSREKKESFPLTVTSAQKNPTAFYLCASSLTGLAPNQETQYFGPGTRLLVL.

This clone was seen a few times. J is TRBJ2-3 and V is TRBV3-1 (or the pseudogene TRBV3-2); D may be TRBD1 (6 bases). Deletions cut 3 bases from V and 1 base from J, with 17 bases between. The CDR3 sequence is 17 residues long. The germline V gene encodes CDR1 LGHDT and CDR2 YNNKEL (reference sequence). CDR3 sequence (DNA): TGTGCCAGCAGCCATGGACAGAATACAATGGGCACAGATACGCAGTATTTT. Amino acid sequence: CASSHGQNTMGTDTQYF.

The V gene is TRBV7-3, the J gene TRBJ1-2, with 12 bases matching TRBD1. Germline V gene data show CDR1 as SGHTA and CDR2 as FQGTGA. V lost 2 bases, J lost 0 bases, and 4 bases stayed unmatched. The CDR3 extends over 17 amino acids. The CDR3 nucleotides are TGTGCCAGCAGCTTAGCGGGACAGGGGGCTTCTAACTATGGCTACACCTTC. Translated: CASSLAGQGASNYGYTF.

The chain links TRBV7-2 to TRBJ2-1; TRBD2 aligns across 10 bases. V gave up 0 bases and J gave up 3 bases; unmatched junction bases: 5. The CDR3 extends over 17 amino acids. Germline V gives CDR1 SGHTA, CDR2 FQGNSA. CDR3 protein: CASSLAAGGPLYNEQFF. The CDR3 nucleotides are TGTGCCAGCAGCTTAGCAGCGGGAGGGCCCCTCTACAATGAGCAGTTCTTC.

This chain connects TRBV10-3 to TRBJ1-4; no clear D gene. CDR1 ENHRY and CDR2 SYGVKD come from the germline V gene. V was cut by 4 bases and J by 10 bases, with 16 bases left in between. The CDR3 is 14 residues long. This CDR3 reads CAISVTNLSGKLFF. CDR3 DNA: TGTGCCATCAGTGTTACCAATCTTTCCGGAAAACTGTTTTTT.

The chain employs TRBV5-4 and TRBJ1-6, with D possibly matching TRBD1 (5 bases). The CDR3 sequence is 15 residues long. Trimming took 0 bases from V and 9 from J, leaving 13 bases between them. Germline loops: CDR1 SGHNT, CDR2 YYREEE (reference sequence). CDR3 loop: CASSLEGLRPSPLHF. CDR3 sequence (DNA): TGTGCCAGCAGCTTGGAGGGGCTTAGACCTTCACCCCTCCACTTT.

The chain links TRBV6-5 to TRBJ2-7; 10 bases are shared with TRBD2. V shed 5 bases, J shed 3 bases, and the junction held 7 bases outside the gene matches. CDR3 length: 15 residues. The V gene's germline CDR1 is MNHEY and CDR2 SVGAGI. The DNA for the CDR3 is TGTGCCAGCAGTCAGGCGCTAGCGGGAGTCTACGAGCAGTACTTC. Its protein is CASSQALAGVYEQYF.

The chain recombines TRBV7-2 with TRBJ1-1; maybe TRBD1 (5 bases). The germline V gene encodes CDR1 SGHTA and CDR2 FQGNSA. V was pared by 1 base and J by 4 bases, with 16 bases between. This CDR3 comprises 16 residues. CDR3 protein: CASSLVRTAGGTEAFF. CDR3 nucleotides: TGTGCCAGCAGCTTAGTAAGAACTGCGGGGGGCACTGAAGCTTTCTTT.

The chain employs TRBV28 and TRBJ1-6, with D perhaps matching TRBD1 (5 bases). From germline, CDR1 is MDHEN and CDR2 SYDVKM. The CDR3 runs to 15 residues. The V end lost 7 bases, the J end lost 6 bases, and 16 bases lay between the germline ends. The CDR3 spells CASIRSQGRNSPLHF. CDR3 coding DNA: TGTGCCAGCATCCGAAGCCAGGGTCGTAATTCACCCCTCCACTTT.

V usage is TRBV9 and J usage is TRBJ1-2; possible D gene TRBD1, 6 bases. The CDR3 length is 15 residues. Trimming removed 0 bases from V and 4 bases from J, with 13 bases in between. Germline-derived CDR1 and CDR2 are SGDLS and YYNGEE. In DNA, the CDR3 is TGTGCCAGCAGCGTAGAGGGACATGGGGGCTATGGCTACACCTTC. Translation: CASSVEGHGGYGYTF.

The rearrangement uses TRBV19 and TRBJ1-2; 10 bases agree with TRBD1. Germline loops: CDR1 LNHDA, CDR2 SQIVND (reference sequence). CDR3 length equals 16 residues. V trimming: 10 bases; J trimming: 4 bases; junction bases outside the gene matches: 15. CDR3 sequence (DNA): TGTGCCACAAGGCCTGGGACAGGGGTTTCGGGCTATGGCTACACCTTC. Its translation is CATRPGTGVSGYGYTF.

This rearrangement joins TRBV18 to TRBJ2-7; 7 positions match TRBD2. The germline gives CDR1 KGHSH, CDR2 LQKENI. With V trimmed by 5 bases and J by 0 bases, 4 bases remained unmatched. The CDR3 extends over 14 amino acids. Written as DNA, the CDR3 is TGTGCCAGCTCATCTAGCGGAACCTCCTACGAGCAGTACTTC. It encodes CASSSSGTSYEQYF. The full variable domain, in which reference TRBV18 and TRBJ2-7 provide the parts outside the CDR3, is NAGVMQNPRHLVRRRGQEARLRCSPMKGHSHVYWYRQLPEEGLKFMVYLQKENIIDESGMPKERFSAEFPKEGPSILRIQQVVRGDSAAYFCASSSSGTSYEQYFGPGTRLTVT.

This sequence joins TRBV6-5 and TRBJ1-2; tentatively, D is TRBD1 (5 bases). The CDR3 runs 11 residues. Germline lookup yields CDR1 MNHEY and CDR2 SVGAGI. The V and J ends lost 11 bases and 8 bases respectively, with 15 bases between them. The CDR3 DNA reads TGTGCCGTACGGCAGGGCGGCGGCTACACCTTC. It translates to CAVRQGGGYTF.

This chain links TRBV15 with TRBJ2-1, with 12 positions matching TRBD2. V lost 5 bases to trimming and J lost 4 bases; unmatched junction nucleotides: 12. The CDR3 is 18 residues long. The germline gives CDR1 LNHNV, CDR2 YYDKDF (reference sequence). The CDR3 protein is CATSEGTSGSIVYNEQFF. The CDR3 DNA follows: TGTGCCACCAGCGAGGGGACTAGCGGGTCTATAGTGTACAATGAGCAGTTCTTC.

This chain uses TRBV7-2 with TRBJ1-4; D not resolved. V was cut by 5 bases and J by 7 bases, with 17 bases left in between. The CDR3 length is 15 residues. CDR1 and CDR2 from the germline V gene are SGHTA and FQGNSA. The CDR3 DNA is TGTGCCAGCAGCAATCGGCCTGGCCGGGGTGAAAAACTGTTTTTT. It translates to CASSNRPGRGEKLFF.

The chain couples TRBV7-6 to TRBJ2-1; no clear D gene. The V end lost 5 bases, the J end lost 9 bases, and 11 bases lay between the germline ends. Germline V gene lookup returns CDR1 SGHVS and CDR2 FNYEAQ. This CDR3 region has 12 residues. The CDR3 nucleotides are TGTGCCAGCAGCCGTCTCGGTGGTGAGCAGTTCTTC. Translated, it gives CASSRLGGEQFF.

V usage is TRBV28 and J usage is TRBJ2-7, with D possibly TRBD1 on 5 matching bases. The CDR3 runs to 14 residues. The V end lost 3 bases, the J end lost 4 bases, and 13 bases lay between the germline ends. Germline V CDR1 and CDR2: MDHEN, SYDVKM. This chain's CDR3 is CASSFLDRRYEQYF. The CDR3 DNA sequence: TGTGCCAGCAGTTTCCTAGACAGACGATACGAGCAGTACTTC.